These 23 T cell receptor beta chains were all obtained from the same sample, sequenced in a study of T cells in Graves' hyperthyroidism and ophthalmopathy. From RNA transcripts, TCR beta CDR3 regions were amplified. The primer set for the first-round RT-PCR of the TCR CDR3 was HTBI. TCRdb reanalysed the multiplex PCR reads using MiXCR and keeps one entry per CDR3 protein. This sample carries 350,000 or so distinct CDR3 sequences, 15% to 20% of them seen once, and the ten largest clones take less than 20%. The sequenced sample was blood. These receptor sequences come from a woman in her thirties or forties with Graves' ophthalmopathy.

The table lists this clonotype with many counts. The chain couples TRBV12-3 or TRBV12-4 to TRBJ2-7; TRBD2 matches at 7 bases. V gave up 6 bases and J gave up 2 bases; unmatched junction bases: 7. The CDR3 extends over 14 amino acids. The CDR3 region has the DNA TGTGCCAGCAGCCTCCAGCGGGGCGCCTACGAGCAGTACTTC. This translates into CASSLQRGAYEQYF.

This clonotype was detected many times. The V gene is TRBV4-1, the J gene TRBJ1-5, with 8 bases aligning to TRBD1. Germline CDR1 is MGHRA and CDR2 is YSYEKL. The CDR3 extends over 15 amino acids. V shed 8 bases and J 7 bases; nucleotides not matched to a gene: 13. This chain's CDR3 is CASRPADRAGQPQHF. The CDR3 region has the DNA TGCGCCAGCCGCCCCGCGGACAGGGCGGGCCAGCCCCAGCATTTT.

This clonotype was seen at least ten times. The V and J genes are TRBV11-2 and TRBJ2-5; TRBD2 agrees at 8 bases. The CDR3 has 17 amino acids. Per germline, CDR1 SGHAT and CDR2 FQNNGV. V was pared by 2 bases and J by 5 bases, with 13 bases of the junction left unmatched. In DNA, the CDR3 is TGTGCCAGCAGCTTATCCCCCCTTAGCGGGATTGTGGAGACCCAGTACTTC. Translation: CASSLSPLSGIVETQYF.

CDR3 amino acids: CASSVGTSGAAYEQYF. The CDR3 DNA reads as TGTGCCAGCAGCGTAGGGACTAGCGGGGCCGCCTACGAGCAGTACTTC. The rearrangement joins TRBV6-1 to TRBJ2-7; the match to TRBD2 covers 13 bases. CDR1 is MNHNS, CDR2 SASEGT, per germline. The V and J ends lost 6 bases and 2 bases, in that order; junction bases with no gene match: 7. The CDR3 runs to 16 residues.

This clonotype was seen ten or more times. The chain combines TRBV20-1 with TRBJ1-3; D call uncertain. The V gene's germline CDR1 is DFQATT and CDR2 SNEGSKA (reference sequence). Between the trimmed V and J ends, which lost 1 base and 0 bases, there was a span of 7 bases. The CDR3 length is 14 residues. For the CDR3, the DNA is TGCAGTGCTAGAGTCCAGCTCTCTGGAAACACCATATATTTT. This encodes CSARVQLSGNTIYF.

This clonotype was observed at least ten times. The chain recombines TRBV27 with TRBJ2-2; weak D call: TRBD2 (5 bases). The CDR3 is 13 residues long. V gave up 10 bases and J gave up 0 bases, with 9 bases separating them. Germline loops: CDR1 MNHEY, CDR2 SMNVEV (reference sequence). CDR3 in DNA: TGTGCCACCGGGGAAGCGAACACCGGGGAGCTGTTTTTT. It is translated as CATGEANTGELFF.

This clonotype was picked up many times. This chain's CDR3 is CASSEGEQETQYF. CDR3 DNA sequence: TGTGCCAGCAGTGAAGGGGAACAAGAGACCCAGTACTTC. The V gene is TRBV6-4, the J gene TRBJ2-5, with D possibly matching TRBD1 (5 bases). The CDR3 has 13 amino acids. Between the trimmed V and J ends, which lost 3 bases and 2 bases, there was a span of 7 bases. Germline values: CDR1 MRHNA, CDR2 SNTAGT.

This clonotype has ten or more counts. The gene calls are TRBV5-1 and TRBJ2-2; no clear D gene. In germline, CDR1 is SGHRS, CDR2 YFSETQ. With 0 bases removed from V and 4 bases from J, the gap between germline ends came to 10 bases. The CDR3 length is 15 residues. In nucleotides, the CDR3 is TGCGCCAGCAGCTTGGAACAGACCGGCACCGGGGAGCTGTTTTTT. Residues: CASSLEQTGTGELFF.

The V and J genes are TRBV29-1 and TRBJ1-1; no definite D call. The CDR3 spans 12 residues. Between the trimmed V and J ends, which lost 4 bases and 4 bases, there was a span of 10 bases. Per germline, CDR1 SQVTM and CDR2 ANQGSEA. Here the CDR3 reads CSVVMGSTEAFF. CDR3 in DNA: TGCAGCGTTGTTATGGGTTCCACTGAAGCTTTCTTT.

This clonotype was counted many times. This rearrangement joins TRBV27 to TRBJ1-4; D is unclear. CDR3 size: 14 residues. Germline loops: CDR1 MNHEY, CDR2 SMNVEV (reference sequence). V lost 5 bases and J lost 6, with 13 bases in between. CDR3 protein: CASSPNSAYEKLFF. Here the CDR3 DNA reads TGTGCCAGCAGTCCCAACAGTGCGTATGAAAAACTGTTTTTT. Variable domain in full (rest from reference TRBV27 and TRBJ1-4): EAQVTQNPRYLITVTGKKLTVTCSQNMNHEYMSWYRQDPGLGLRQIYYSMNVEVTDKGDVPEGYKVSRKEKRNFPLILESPSPNQTSLYFCASSPNSAYEKLFFGSGTQLSVL.

This clonotype was observed many times. The chain uses TRBV6-1 and TRBJ2-5; TRBD1 matches 7 bases. Germline lookup yields CDR1 MNHNS and CDR2 SASEGT. CDR3 length equals 13 residues. J gave up 1 base and V 7 bases, and 3 bases lay outside the gene matches. CDR3 DNA sequence: TGTGCCAGCAAATGGACAGGCCAAGAGACCCAGTACTTC. It encodes CASKWTGQETQYF.

This clonotype was observed many times. The junction departs from the called germline gene at one end, perhaps through a read error. The CDR3 reads CVSSLSGEVETQYF. The CDR3 DNA reads as TGTGTCAGCAGTTTATCTGGGGAAGTAGAGACCCAGTACTTC. The V and J genes are TRBV28 and TRBJ2-5, with D hard to call. The CDR3 is 14 residues long. Germline CDR1 reads MDHEN; CDR2 reads SYDVKM.

The table lists this clonotype with many counts. The rearrangement uses TRBV24-1 and TRBJ2-5; TRBD1 matches 12 bases. The CDR3 is made up of 18 amino acids. CDR1 is KGHDR, CDR2 SFDVKD, per germline. The ends lost 3 bases at V and 3 bases at J; junction bases unmatched: 10. Here the CDR3 DNA reads TGTGCCACCAGTGATCGGGACAGGGGGCGCTTCGATGAAGAGACCCAGTACTTC. The encoded protein is CATSDRDRGRFDEETQYF.

The chain joins TRBV29-1 to TRBJ1-2; a weak D match, TRBD1 (5 bases). Trimming took 2 bases from V and 0 from J, leaving 16 bases between them. The CDR3 totals 16 residues. Per the germline V gene, CDR1 is SQVTM and CDR2 is ANQGSEA. The CDR3, as DNA: TGCAGCGTTGAAATTTTGGGGCAGTTGTCTAACTATGGCTACACCTTC. It translates to CSVEILGQLSNYGYTF.

On this clonotype: A much larger clonotype is one base distant, so this may be a read error. The chain is built from TRBV30 and TRBJ2-2; D unresolved. This CDR3 comprises 13 residues. CDR1 and CDR2 (germline): GTSNPN, SVGIG (reference sequence). Trimming cost V 4 bases and J 7 bases, with 13 bases left between them. The DNA of the CDR3 is TGTGCCTGGAAGGGCAAACCGGTCGGGGAGCTGTTTTTT. Protein product: CAWKGKPVGELFF. Complete variable domain (other parts from reference TRBV30 and TRBJ2-2): SQTIHQWPATLVQPVGSPLSLECTVEGTSNPNLYWYRQAAGRGLQLLFYSVGIGQISSEVPQNLSASRPQDRQFILSSKKLLLSDSGFYLCAWKGKPVGELFFGEGSRLTVL.

This clonotype was recorded at least ten times. The V gene is TRBV12-3 or TRBV12-4, the J gene TRBJ2-7; D is possibly TRBD1 (5 bases). The V end was cut by 2 bases, the J end by 2 bases, with 10 bases between. This CDR3 contains 14 residues. Here the CDR3 DNA reads TGTGCCAGCAGTTTATCTCGGACACCCTACGAGCAGTACTTC. It specifies CASSLSRTPYEQYF.

This clonotype has ten or more counts. The genes are TRBV11-1 and TRBJ1-1; no reliable D call. The CDR3 is 14 residues long. CDR1 is SGHAT, CDR2 FQDESV, per germline (reference sequence). V was trimmed by 5 bases and J by 6 bases, leaving 16 bases between them. The CDR3 region is CASSVLYGPSEAFF. The CDR3 DNA reads TGTGCCAGCAGCGTATTATACGGGCCGTCTGAAGCTTTCTTT.

Note on this clonotype: A read error is possible here, since a much larger clone lies one base away. V is TRBV14 and J is TRBJ2-2; D is perhaps TRBD2 (6 bases). Per germline, CDR1 SGHDN and CDR2 FVKESK. The CDR3 is 20 amino acids. The V gene lost 8 bases and the J gene lost 0 bases, with 28 bases spanning the gap. This CDR3 is CASGLRTGSLKFANTGELFF. CDR3 coding DNA: TGTGCCAGCGGCCTAAGGACCGGGAGCCTTAAGTTCGCGAACACCGGGGAGCTGTTTTTT.

This clonotype has at least ten counts. This rearrangement joins TRBV3-1 to TRBJ1-2, with 12 positions matching TRBD1. This CDR3 contains 14 residues. The ends lost 4 bases at V and 8 bases at J; junction bases unmatched: 5. The germline gives CDR1 LGHDT, CDR2 YNNKEL (reference sequence). CDR3 residues: CASSRDRGQGGYTF. The CDR3 nucleotides read TGTGCCAGCAGCCGGGACAGGGGGCAGGGAGGCTACACCTTC.

This clonotype came up a few times. The chain links TRBV25-1 to TRBJ1-1, with TRBD1 matching 7 bases. This CDR3 is built from 13 residues. CDR1 is MGHDK and CDR2 is SYGVNS in the germline V gene. This CDR3 is CAASTRQGTEAFF. DNA of the CDR3: TGTGCTGCCAGCACCCGACAGGGCACTGAAGCTTTCTTT.

This clonotype was seen ten or more times. The chain couples TRBV7-9 to TRBJ1-5; D unresolved. The CDR3 consists of 14 residues. Germline CDR1 SEHNR, CDR2 FQNEAQ (reference sequence). With 5 bases removed from V and 0 bases from J, the gap between germline ends came to 8 bases. The CDR3, as DNA: TGTGCCAGCAGCCCCATTCATAGCAATCAGCCCCAGCATTTT. This sequence encodes CASSPIHSNQPQHF.

Comment on this clonotype: A much bigger clone sits one base away, suggesting this may be a read error. The rearrangement joins TRBV6-2 or TRBV6-3 to TRBJ2-3; possibly TRBD1 for D (5 bases). Germline V lookup: CDR1 MNHEY, CDR2 SVGEGT. There are 15 residues in the CDR3. The CDR3, as DNA: TGTGCCATCCGGGTCGCGGCCGGACACACAGATACTCAGTATTTT. This translates into CAIRVAAGHTDTQYF.

This clonotype has a count of ten or more. The chain carries TRBV2 and TRBJ1-1; D unresolved. Germline V gene lookup returns CDR1 SNHLY and CDR2 FYNNEI. V dropped 8 bases and J dropped 4 bases, with 8 bases sitting between them. The CDR3 loop spans 11 amino acids. CDR3 sequence reads: CASLVGTEAFF. As DNA, the CDR3 is TGTGCCAGCCTGGTCGGCACTGAAGCTTTCTTT.